This entry features one T cell receptor beta chain sequence. As yet, its antigen is unknown. Within the sample, other DNA sequences also encode this same CDR3. The data derive from a study of shared clonotypes between healthy human individuals. Points from the study as a whole: What naive subsets generally showed was a larger estimated richness than memory subsets showed.

V lost 0 bases to trimming and J lost 5 bases, with 3 bases between them. In germline, CDR1 is SGHRS, CDR2 YFSETQ. The CDR3 has 11 residues. Sorted-subset replicate PCR reactions contained around 220 ng DNA, corresponding to some 29,000 T cell genomes. Measured with immunoSEQ multiplex PCR; TCRdb has only the in-frame clones, and not every one. The table has 2.5 million or so clones, approximately 94% seen once. V gene TRBV5-1 combines with J gene TRBJ2-7; D not certain. This clonotype was obtained from a man aged 18 to 30 in good health. Sequencing was carried out using naive CD4+ T cells sorted from blood. As for subset: CD45RA+ positively selected. The CDR3 DNA sequence: TGCGCCAGCAGCTTGGATCACGAGCAGTACTTC. It yields the protein CASSLDHEQYF.